The TCR beta chain described here comes from a study of shared clonotypes between healthy human individuals. Study-wide context: Every donor yielded three CD4 naive, three CD4 memory, two CD8 naive and one CD8 memory plate.

The table came from immunoSEQ multiplex PCR; TCRdb's copy has only in-frame clones and leaves some out. The sample yields 2 million to 2.5 million clones, around 95% seen once. The CDR3 has 15 amino acids. J gave up 6 bases and V 2 bases, and 1 base lay outside the gene matches. CDR1 is MGHDK and CDR2 is SYGVNS in the germline V gene. Points from the study as a whole: Non-shared clonotypes displayed generation probabilities falling below those of clonotypes present in all four donors. An anticipated effect of sequencing depth on clonotype sharing among donors was recognized. Naive subsets generally exceeded memory subsets in estimated richness.

Turning to this clone: Its specificity is unknown.

This clonotype originated in a man younger than 35 in good health. The chain uses TRBV25-1 and TRBJ2-1; 13 bases match TRBD2. The source material was naive CD4+ T cells sorted from blood. Stated subset: CD45RA+ positively selected. Here the CDR3 DNA reads TGTGCCAGCAGTGAAGGACTAGCGGGGGTCAATGAGCAGTTCTTC. Amino acids: CASSEGLAGVNEQFF.